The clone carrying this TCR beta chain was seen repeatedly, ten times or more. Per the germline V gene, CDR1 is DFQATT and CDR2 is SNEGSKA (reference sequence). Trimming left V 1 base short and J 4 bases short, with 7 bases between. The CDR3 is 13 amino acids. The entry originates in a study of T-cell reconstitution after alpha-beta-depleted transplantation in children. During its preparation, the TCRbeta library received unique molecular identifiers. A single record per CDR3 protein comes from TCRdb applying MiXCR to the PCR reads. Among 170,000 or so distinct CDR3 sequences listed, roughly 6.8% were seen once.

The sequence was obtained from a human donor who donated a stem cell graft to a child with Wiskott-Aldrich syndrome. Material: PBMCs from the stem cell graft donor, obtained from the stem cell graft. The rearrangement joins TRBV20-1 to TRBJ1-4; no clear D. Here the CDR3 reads CSARGAINEKLFF. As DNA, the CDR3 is TGCAGTGCTAGAGGGGCCATTAATGAAAAACTGTTTTTT.